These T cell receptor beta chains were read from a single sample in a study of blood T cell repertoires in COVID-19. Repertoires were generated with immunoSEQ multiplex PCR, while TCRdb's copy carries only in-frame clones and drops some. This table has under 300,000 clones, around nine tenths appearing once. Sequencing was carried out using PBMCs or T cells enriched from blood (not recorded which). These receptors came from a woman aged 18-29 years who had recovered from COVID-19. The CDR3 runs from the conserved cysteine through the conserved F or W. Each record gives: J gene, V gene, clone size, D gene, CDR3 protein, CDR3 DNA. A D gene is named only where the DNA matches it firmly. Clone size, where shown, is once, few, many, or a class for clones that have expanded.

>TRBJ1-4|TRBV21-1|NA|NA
CASSYQLHSSTVFNEKLFF
TGTGCCAGCAGCTACCAGCTTCACAGCTCTACAGTATTTAATGAAAAACTGTTTTTT
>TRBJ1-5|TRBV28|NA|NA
CASSLSTRLSYSNQPQHF
TGTGCCAGCAGTTTATCCACAAGACTATCCTATAGCAATCAGCCCCAGCATTTT
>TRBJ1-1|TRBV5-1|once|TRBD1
CASSPAGQGTRAGRMNTEAFF
TGCGCCAGCAGCCCTGCCGGACAGGGGACACGCGCGGGGAGGATGAACACTGAAGCTTTCTTT
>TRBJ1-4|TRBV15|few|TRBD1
CATSRQVGQGEKLFF
TGTGCCACCAGCAGACAAGTCGGACAGGGTGAAAAACTGTTTTTT
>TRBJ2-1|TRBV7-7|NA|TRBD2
CASSSISGGALGEQFF
TGTGCTAGCAGTTCTATTAGCGGGGGGGCCTTAGGTGAGCAGTTCTTC
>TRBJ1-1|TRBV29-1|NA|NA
CSVSRNTEAFF
TGCAGCGTGAGTAGGAACACTGAAGCTTTCTTT
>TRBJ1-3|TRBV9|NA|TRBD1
CASNRDSSGNTIYF
TGTGCCAGCAACAGGGACAGCTCTGGAAACACCATATATTTT
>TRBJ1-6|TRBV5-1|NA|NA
CASSLASGVGSPLHF
TGCGCCAGCAGCTTGGCCTCCGGGGTCGGTTCACCCCTCCACTTT
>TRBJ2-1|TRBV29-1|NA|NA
CSVASRPSSYNEQFF
TGCAGCGTTGCAAGTCGCCCTAGCTCCTACAATGAGCAGTTCTTC
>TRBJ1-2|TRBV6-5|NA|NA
CASSRSANYGYTF
TGTGCCAGCAGTCGTTCGGCTAACTATGGCTACACCTTC
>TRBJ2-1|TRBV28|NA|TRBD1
CASSPGTALYNEQFF
TGTGCCAGCAGTCCTGGGACAGCCCTATACAATGAGCAGTTCTTC
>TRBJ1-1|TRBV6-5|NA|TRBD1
CASSYSNRGWGEAFF
TGTGCCAGCAGTTACTCTAACAGGGGATGGGGTGAAGCTTTCTTT
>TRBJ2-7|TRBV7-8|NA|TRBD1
CASGIGQGLSYEQYF
TGTGCCAGCGGGATAGGACAGGGTTTATCCTACGAGCAGTACTTC
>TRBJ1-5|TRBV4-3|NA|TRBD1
CASSPGTGANQPQHF
TGCGCCAGCAGCCCGGGGACAGGAGCAAATCAGCCCCAGCATTTT
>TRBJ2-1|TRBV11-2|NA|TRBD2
CASSPWGTSGGPAEQFF
TGTGCCAGCAGCCCTTGGGGGACTAGCGGGGGCCCAGCTGAGCAGTTCTTC
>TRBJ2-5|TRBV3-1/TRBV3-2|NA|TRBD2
CASSQAGGPLREETQYF
TGTGCCAGCAGCCAAGCGGGGGGGCCTTTAAGGGAAGAGACCCAGTACTTC
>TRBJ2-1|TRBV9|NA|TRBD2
CASSPSSGMGNEQFF
TGTGCCAGCAGCCCCTCTAGCGGGATGGGTAATGAGCAGTTCTTC